Sequencing of this T cell receptor (beta chain) was carried out in a study of blood T cell repertoires in COVID-19. Turning to the study itself: Nucleic acid was either cDNA or gDNA, and it came from T cells, B-cell-depleted T cells, or PBMCs.

Original data processing: Reference gene primer amplification yielded estimated nucleated cell counts. Measured with immunoSEQ multiplex PCR; TCRdb has only the in-frame clones, and not every one. Clone size and V and J calls were adopted from that table, with D and trimming inferred from the DNA. The sample carries 200,000 or so clones, roughly 89% recorded once. Trimming shortened V by 5 bases and J by 7 bases, and 20 bases separated the two germline ends. CDR3 size: 15 residues. Germline V lookup: CDR1 SGHTA, CDR2 FQGTGA. Assignments of participants to cohorts depended upon their own reported clinical history.

This chain joins TRBV7-3 and TRBJ2-5; D possibly corresponds to TRBD1 (6 bases). The TCR was taken from a woman between 40 and 50 years old with acute COVID-19. Source material: PBMCs or T cells enriched from blood (not recorded which). The CDR3 nucleotides are TGTGCCAGCAGCCGGACAGAGAATCCGCTCAGGACCCAGTACTTC. This encodes CASSRTENPLRTQYF.